The 11 T cell receptor beta chains in this list originate from one sample, sequenced in a study of blood T cell repertoires in COVID-19. Libraries were prepared by immunoSEQ multiplex PCR; TCRdb keeps only in-frame clonotypes and omits some of them. The table shows approximately 250,000 clones, with around nine tenths occurring only once. What was sequenced was peripheral blood. The receptors come from a woman aged 55-70 years who had recovered from COVID-19.

The chain combines TRBV13 with TRBJ2-1; the match to TRBD2 covers 7 bases. The germline V gene has CDR1 PRHDT and CDR2 FYEKMQ (reference sequence). With 4 bases clipped from V and 7 bases from J, the junction kept 4 bases outside the gene matches. There are 13 residues in the CDR3. The CDR3 sequence is CASSSLSGNEQFF. The CDR3 DNA sequence: TGTGCCAGCAGCTCCCTTAGCGGGAATGAGCAGTTCTTC.

This clone turned up a few times. CDR3 DNA: TGTGCCAGCAGCTTATTGCCGGGTCTGGGTTATGGCTACACCTTC. It encodes CASSLLPGLGYGYTF. V usage is TRBV7-3 and J usage is TRBJ1-2; D remains unclear. The V gene's germline CDR1 is SGHTA and CDR2 FQGTGA. V lost 2 bases to trimming and J lost 5 bases, with 15 bases between them. This CDR3 is built from 15 residues.

The chain joins TRBV7-2 to TRBJ2-2, with 7 bases matching TRBD2. The CDR3 is 15 residues long. From germline, CDR1 is SGHTA and CDR2 FQGNSA. V shed 2 bases and J 5 bases; nucleotides not matched to a gene: 5. CDR3 DNA sequence: TGTGCCAGCAGCTTACAACTAGCGAGGACCGGGGAGCTGTTTTTT. Encoded protein: CASSLQLARTGELFF.

The chain uses TRBV28 and TRBJ1-2, with a possible D match to TRBD1 (5 bases). Germline V gene sequence: CDR1 MDHEN, CDR2 SYDVKM. There are 14 residues in the CDR3. V was shortened by 6 bases and J by 7 bases, with 18 bases between the two germline ends. The CDR3 spells CASRAPGLSSGYTF. The CDR3 DNA reads as TGTGCCAGCAGAGCACCGGGACTTTCATCTGGCTACACCTTC.

The CDR3 sequence is CASSLTAGAVYNSPLHF. CDR3 sequence (DNA): TGTGCCAGCAGCTTGACCGCAGGGGCCGTTTATAATTCACCCCTCCACTTT. The chain combines TRBV5-6 with TRBJ1-6; D perhaps matches TRBD1 (6 bases). The CDR3 runs to 17 residues. Germline assignment: CDR1 SGHDT and CDR2 YYEEEE. V lost 1 base to trimming and J lost 4 bases, with 15 bases between them.

This rearrangement joins TRBV5-1 to TRBJ2-2; a possible D gene is TRBD1 (6 bases). CDR1 and CDR2 from the germline V gene are SGHRS and YFSETQ. This CDR3 is built from 15 residues. V dropped 2 bases and J dropped 2 bases, with 10 bases sitting between them. The CDR3 protein is CASSFDRSNTGELFF. DNA of the CDR3: TGCGCCAGCAGCTTCGACAGGAGCAACACCGGGGAGCTGTTTTTT.

The genes are TRBV9 and TRBJ2-1, with 14 bases identical to TRBD2. The germline gives CDR1 SGDLS, CDR2 YYNGEE. Germline trimming cut 4 bases from V and 3 bases from J; bases unmatched to any gene: 6. The CDR3 sequence is 17 residues long. In nucleotides, the CDR3 is TGTGCCAGCAGCCTTCGGACTAGCGGGGGGTACTACAATGAGCAGTTCTTC. This encodes CASSLRTSGGYYNEQFF.

This clone was found once. V is TRBV7-3 and J is TRBJ2-7; a weak D match, TRBD2 (5 bases). CDR3 length: 18 amino acids. Germline-derived CDR1 and CDR2 are SGHTA and FQGTGA. The V end lost 5 bases, the J end lost 0 bases, and 23 bases lay between the germline ends. The CDR3 DNA reads as TGTGCCAGCAGCCCGGAGGCCTCCGGGATCATTAGCTCCTACGAGCAGTACTTC. It codes for CASSPEASGIISSYEQYF.

The chain joins TRBV7-3 to TRBJ1-2; 7 nucleotides align to TRBD1. Looked up from germline, CDR1 is SGHTA and CDR2 is FQGTGA. V lost 1 base, J lost 8 bases, and 4 bases stayed unmatched. The CDR3 runs 13 residues. The CDR3 is CASSLKGAQGYTF. The CDR3 nucleotides read TGTGCCAGCAGCTTAAAGGGGGCGCAAGGCTACACCTTC.

The chain combines TRBV3-1 (or the pseudogene TRBV3-2) with TRBJ2-6, with 9 bases aligning to TRBD1. This CDR3 is 18 amino acids long. Unmatched junction bases numbered 14, after V lost 9 bases and J lost 2 bases. Germline V gene lookup returns CDR1 LGHDT and CDR2 YNNKEL (reference sequence). The CDR3 region has the DNA TGTGCCAGGACTACAGGGGGCGGCCAGGGCGCTGGGGCCAACGTCCTGACTTTC. It specifies CARTTGGGQGAGANVLTF.

This clone was seen only a few times. CDR3 loop: CASSGQPSSPLHF. CDR3 DNA sequence: TGTGCCAGCTCGGGACAACCTTCGTCACCCCTCCACTTT. J is TRBJ1-6 and V is TRBV6-4; maybe TRBD1 (6 bases). V was clipped by 8 bases and J by 10 bases, with 15 bases between them. Germline loops: CDR1 MRHNA, CDR2 SNTAGT. This CDR3 is 13 amino acids long.